This record concerns one T cell receptor beta chain sequence. This sample was taken from a study of blood T cell repertoires in COVID-19. Across the study: Researchers got acute and convalescent COVID-19 samples from the United States, Italy and Spain. PBMCs, B-cell-depleted T cells, or T cells were the source of the cDNA or gDNA that made up the material.

In the authors' methods: Reference gene primers were amplified, and this amplification served to estimate nucleated cell counts. This table comes from immunoSEQ multiplex PCR, and its TCRdb copy is limited to in-frame clones, with some not included. The V and J calls and the clone size are those of that table, but D and trimming were determined from the DNA. There are over 200,000 clones in the sample; 83% occur only once, and 5.7% lies in the top ten. The CDR3 loop spans 14 amino acids. Germline assignment: CDR1 WSHSY and CDR2 SAAADI. With 6 bases clipped from V and 2 bases from J, the junction kept 5 bases outside the gene matches.

The V call is TRBV10-2, the J call TRBJ2-7; 9 nucleotides agree with TRBD1. The source of this sequence is an elderly man with acute or convalescent COVID-19. Sequenced material: peripheral blood. CDR3 protein: CASRGTGTTYEQYF. The CDR3 region has the DNA TGCGCCAGCAGAGGGACAGGGACCACCTACGAGCAGTACTTC.